This T cell receptor beta chain stems from a study of cytotoxic CD8 clonotypes in ibrutinib-treated CLL. For the study at large: Mean per-sample yields comprised about 280,000 productive templates and fewer than 95,000 productive rearrangements.

Per germline, CDR1 ENHRY and CDR2 SYGVKD. This CDR3 spans 16 amino acids. V dropped 0 bases and J dropped 9 bases, with 15 bases sitting between them. The data were produced by immunoSEQ multiplex PCR, yet TCRdb's version contains in-frame clones alone and is incomplete. The sample records approximately 84,000 clones, about 76% being singletons. Of note for this clone: Its antigen is currently unknown.

Study-wide points: Baseline clonality exceeded age-matched healthy donors and tracked circulating CD8+ T-cell counts. Sustained-remission and progressing patients' sampling times differed.

Here the sequenced sample was PBMCs, taken after 12 months of ibrutinib treatment. This TCR was sampled from a human donor with chronic lymphocytic leukemia. The chain is built from TRBV10-3 and TRBJ1-6; possible D gene TRBD1, 5 bases. The CDR3 here is CAISESRVRVTSPLHF. The CDR3 nucleotides are TGTGCCATCAGTGAGTCGAGGGTCAGGGTTACTTCACCCCTCCACTTT.